A single sample is the source of the 18 T cell receptor beta chains below, sequenced in a study of control samples from healthy donors and cancer patients. The data were produced by immunoSEQ multiplex PCR, yet TCRdb's version contains in-frame clones alone and is incomplete. The repertoire holds some 100,000 clones, with around nine tenths as singletons. The sample comprised blood. Receptors originate from a man between 25 and 39 years old in good health.

A remark on this clone: Other DNA sequences in the same sample also yield this CDR3. The gene calls are TRBV11-2 and TRBJ1-2; tentative D call: TRBD1 (5 bases). The CDR3 is made up of 14 amino acids. Germline-derived CDR1 and CDR2 are SGHAT and FQNNGV. Trimming took 6 bases from V and 4 from J, leaving 15 bases between them. The CDR3 nucleotides are TGTGCCAGCAGTTACAGGAAACCCCCCTATGGCTACACCTTC. As protein: CASSYRKPPYGYTF.

The chain carries TRBV6-6 and TRBJ2-3, with 9 positions matching TRBD2. The CDR3 spans 16 residues. The V gene end was trimmed by 6 bases and the J gene end by 1 base; junction bases not matched to a gene: 8. Germline lookup yields CDR1 MNHNY and CDR2 SVGAGI (reference sequence). The CDR3 sequence is CASRNGPSGGTDTQYF. The DNA of the CDR3 is TGTGCCAGCAGAAACGGTCCTAGCGGGGGCACAGATACGCAGTATTTT.

This rearrangement joins TRBV5-1 to TRBJ2-7, with a weak D call TRBD2 (5 bases). Trimming took 5 bases from V and 0 from J, leaving 15 bases between them. This CDR3 has 15 amino acids. Germline lookup yields CDR1 SGHRS and CDR2 YFSETQ. The DNA for the CDR3 is TGCGCCAGCAGGAAAGAGGAGGTACGCTCCTACGAGCAGTACTTC. This encodes CASRKEEVRSYEQYF.

V is TRBV14 and J is TRBJ2-5; D could derive from TRBD1 or TRBD2 (6 bases each). This CDR3 comprises 15 residues. V was clipped by 1 base and J by 3 bases, with 12 bases between them. Looked up from germline, CDR1 is SGHDN and CDR2 is FVKESK. CDR3 loop: CASSQVKGGKETQYF. The CDR3 DNA is TGTGCCAGCAGCCAAGTAAAGGGGGGCAAAGAGACCCAGTACTTC.

The chain recombines TRBV9 with TRBJ1-3; tentatively, D is TRBD1 (6 bases). Between the trimmed V and J ends, which lost 0 bases and 3 bases, there was a span of 19 bases. CDR1 is SGDLS, CDR2 YYNGEE, per germline. There are 18 residues in the CDR3. CDR3 residues: CASSVGPGRGSGGNTIYF. CDR3 coding DNA: TGTGCCAGCAGCGTAGGGCCGGGCAGGGGAAGTGGTGGAAACACCATATATTTT.

The chain's CDR3 is CASSTGYEQYF. In DNA form, the CDR3 reads TGTGCCAGTAGTACAGGGTACGAGCAGTACTTC. The chain joins TRBV19 to TRBJ2-7; D might be TRBD1 (5 bases). V shed 4 bases and J shed 4 bases, with 5 bases lying between them. This CDR3 comprises 11 residues. The germline CDR1 and CDR2 sequences are LNHDA and SQIVND (reference sequence).

Note on this clone: Other DNA sequences in this specimen translate into the identical CDR3. V gene TRBV5-6 combines with J gene TRBJ1-2, with 7 positions matching TRBD1. The ends lost 3 bases at V and 8 bases at J; junction bases unmatched: 13. Germline values: CDR1 SGHDT, CDR2 YYEEEE. The CDR3 runs to 15 residues. The DNA of the CDR3 is TGTGCCAGCAGCTCCAAATACAGGGGTGCAAAGGGCTACACCTTC. Translation gives CASSSKYRGAKGYTF.

The V call is TRBV7-7, the J call TRBJ2-1; tentative D call: TRBD1 (6 bases). The CDR3 consists of 15 residues. Per germline, CDR1 SSHAT and CDR2 FNYEAQ (reference sequence). The V end was cut by 1 base, the J end by 5 bases, with 12 bases between. CDR3 loop: CASSLEQGNNNEQFF. The CDR3 coding sequence is TGTGCCAGCAGCTTAGAACAGGGAAACAACAATGAGCAGTTCTTC.

DNA of the CDR3: TGTGCCAGCTCACCCAGTGGGGACAATCAGCCCCAGCATTTT. This gives the protein CASSPSGDNQPQHF. The gene calls are TRBV18 and TRBJ1-5, with D uncertain. The CDR3 is 14 residues long. Trimming left V 3 bases short and J 3 bases short, with 9 bases between. The germline CDR1 and CDR2 sequences are KGHSH and LQKENI. The full variable domain, with the rest looked up from reference TRBV18 and TRBJ1-5, is NAGVMQNPRHLVRRRGQEARLRCSPMKGHSHVYWYRQLPEEGLKFMVYLQKENIIDESGMPKERFSAEFPKEGPSILRIQQVVRGDSAAYFCASSPSGDNQPQHFGDGTRLSIL.

The rearrangement uses TRBV2 and TRBJ1-6, with D hard to call. Trimming cost V 5 bases and J 0 bases, with 14 bases left between them. The CDR3 covers 17 residues. The germline V gene has CDR1 SNHLY and CDR2 FYNNEI. CDR3 residues: CASSPEDPSSYNSPLHF. The CDR3 nucleotides read TGTGCCAGCAGTCCCGAGGACCCGAGCTCCTATAATTCACCCCTCCACTTT.

V usage is TRBV27 and J usage is TRBJ2-7; possibly TRBD1 for D (5 bases). Germline CDR1 reads MNHEY; CDR2 reads SMNVEV (reference sequence). There are 15 residues in the CDR3. Trimming shortened V by 4 bases and J by 0 bases, and 13 bases separated the two germline ends. The CDR3 DNA follows: TGTGCCAGCAGTTCCCGACTGGGGCGCTCCTACGAGCAGTACGTC. It yields the protein CASSSRLGRSYEQYV.

The chain uses TRBV24-1 and TRBJ2-2; 9 positions agree with TRBD1. Per the germline V gene, CDR1 is KGHDR and CDR2 is SFDVKD. V lost 7 bases and J lost 0; bases outside the gene matches: 5. CDR3 length: 16 residues. Here the CDR3 DNA reads TGTGCCACCAGCACAGGGGGCAGGACGAACACCGGGGAGCTGTTTTTT. This encodes CATSTGGRTNTGELFF.

The chain is built from TRBV24-1 and TRBJ1-2, with D maybe TRBD1 (6 bases). V lost 3 bases, J lost 8 bases, and 21 bases lay in between. This CDR3 has 16 residues. Germline lookup yields CDR1 KGHDR and CDR2 SFDVKD. For the CDR3, the DNA is TGTGCCACCAGTGATCACGAAGTGGGGGGGGCCCGCGGCTACACCTTC. This codes for CATSDHEVGGARGYTF.

The chain has TRBV6-4 and TRBJ2-5; 9 bases map to TRBD1. Germline values: CDR1 MRHNA, CDR2 SNTAGT. The CDR3 is made up of 16 amino acids. J gave up 4 bases and V 9 bases, and 15 bases lay outside the gene matches. The CDR3 loop reads CARIIRGTGTGETQYF. CDR3 in DNA: TGTGCCAGGATTATCCGGGGGACAGGGACGGGAGAGACCCAGTACTTC.

This clone was seen ten or more times. The chain joins TRBV18 to TRBJ2-1; 7 bases line up with TRBD2. This CDR3 contains 15 residues. The ends lost 3 bases at V and 1 base at J; junction bases unmatched: 3. Per the germline V gene, CDR1 is KGHSH and CDR2 is LQKENI. CDR3 nucleotide sequence: TGTGCCAGCTCACCCGCGGGGGTGTCCTACAATGAGCAGTTCTTC. It codes for CASSPAGVSYNEQFF.

The rearrangement uses TRBV6-5 and TRBJ1-4; no clear D gene. The V gene lost 7 bases and the J gene lost 4 bases, with 13 bases spanning the gap. Germline CDR1 and CDR2: MNHEY and SVGAGI. This CDR3 is built from 14 residues. CDR3 in DNA: TGTGCCAGCAAGACTGTAGAGAGTAATGAAAAACTGTTTTTT. The encoded protein is CASKTVESNEKLFF.

This clone was seen a few times. The chain couples TRBV27 to TRBJ1-6; D ambiguous. This CDR3 is built from 16 residues. Germline V gene data show CDR1 as MNHEY and CDR2 as SMNVEV (reference sequence). V lost 8 bases and J 4 bases, leaving 18 bases between the germline ends. The CDR3 loop reads CASAAEWVAYNSPLHF. CDR3 nucleotides: TGTGCCAGCGCCGCTGAGTGGGTCGCTTATAATTCACCCCTCCACTTT.

This chain uses TRBV30 with TRBJ2-5; 10 nucleotides align to TRBD1. The CDR3 sequence is 14 residues long. V trimming: 2 bases; J trimming: 4 bases; junction bases outside the gene matches: 4. Looked up from germline, CDR1 is GTSNPN and CDR2 is SVGIG (reference sequence). The CDR3 here is CAWSLTGGTETQYF. The CDR3 DNA is TGTGCCTGGAGTCTGACAGGGGGCACAGAGACCCAGTACTTC.